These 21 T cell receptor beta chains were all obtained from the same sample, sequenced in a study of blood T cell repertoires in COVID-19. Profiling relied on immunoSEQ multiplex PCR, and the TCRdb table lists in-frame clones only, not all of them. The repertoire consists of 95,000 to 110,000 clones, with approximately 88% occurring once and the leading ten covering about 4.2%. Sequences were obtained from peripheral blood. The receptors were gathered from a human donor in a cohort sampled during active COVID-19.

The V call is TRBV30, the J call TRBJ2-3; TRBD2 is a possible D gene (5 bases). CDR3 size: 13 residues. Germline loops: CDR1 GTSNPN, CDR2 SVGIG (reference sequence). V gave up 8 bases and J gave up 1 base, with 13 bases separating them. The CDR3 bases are TGTGCCGGTAGGGAGAGGGGCACAGATACGCAGTATTTT. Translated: CAGRERGTDTQYF.

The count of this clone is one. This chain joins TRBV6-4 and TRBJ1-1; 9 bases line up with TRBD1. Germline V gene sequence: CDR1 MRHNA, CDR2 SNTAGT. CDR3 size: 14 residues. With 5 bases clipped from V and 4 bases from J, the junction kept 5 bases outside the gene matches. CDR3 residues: CASSRTGVLTEAFF. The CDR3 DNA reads TGTGCCAGCAGTCGGACAGGGGTGCTCACTGAAGCTTTCTTT.

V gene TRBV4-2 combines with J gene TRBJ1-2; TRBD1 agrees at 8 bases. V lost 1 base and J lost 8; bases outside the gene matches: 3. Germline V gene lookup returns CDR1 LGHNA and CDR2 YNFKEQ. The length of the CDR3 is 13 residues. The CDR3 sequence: CASSQAQGGGYTF. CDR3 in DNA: TGTGCCAGCAGCCAAGCACAGGGGGGAGGCTACACCTTC.

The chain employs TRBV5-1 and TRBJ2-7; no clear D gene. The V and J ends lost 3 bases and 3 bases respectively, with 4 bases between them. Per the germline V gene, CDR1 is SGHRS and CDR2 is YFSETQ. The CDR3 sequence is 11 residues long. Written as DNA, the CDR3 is TGCGCCAGCAGCTCCCACTACGAGCAGTACTTC. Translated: CASSSHYEQYF.

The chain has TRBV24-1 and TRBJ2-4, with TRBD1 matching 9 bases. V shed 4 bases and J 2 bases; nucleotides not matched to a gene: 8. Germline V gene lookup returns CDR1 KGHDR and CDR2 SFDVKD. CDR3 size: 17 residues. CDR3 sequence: CATSDPRTGDSKNIQYF. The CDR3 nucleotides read TGTGCCACCAGTGACCCCCGGACAGGGGATTCCAAAAACATTCAGTACTTC.

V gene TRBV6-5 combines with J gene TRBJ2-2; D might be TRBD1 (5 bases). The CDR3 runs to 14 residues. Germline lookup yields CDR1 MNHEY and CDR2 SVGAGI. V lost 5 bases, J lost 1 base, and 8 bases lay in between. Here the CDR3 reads CASSRQGNTGELFF. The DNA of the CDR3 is TGTGCCAGCAGTCGGCAGGGGAACACCGGGGAGCTGTTTTTT.

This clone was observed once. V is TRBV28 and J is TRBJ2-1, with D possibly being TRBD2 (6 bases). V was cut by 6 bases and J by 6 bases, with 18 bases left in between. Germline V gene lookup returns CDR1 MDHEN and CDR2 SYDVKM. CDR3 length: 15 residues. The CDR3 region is CASSSHGGQRNEQFF. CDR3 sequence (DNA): TGTGCCAGCAGCTCGCACGGGGGTCAACGCAATGAGCAGTTCTTC.

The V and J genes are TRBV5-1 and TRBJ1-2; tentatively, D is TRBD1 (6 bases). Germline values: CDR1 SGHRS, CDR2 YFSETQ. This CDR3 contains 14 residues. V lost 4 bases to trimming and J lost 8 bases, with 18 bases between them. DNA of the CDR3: TGCGCCAGCAGCCCCTTGACAGGCCCGGTGGGCTACACCTTC. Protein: CASSPLTGPVGYTF. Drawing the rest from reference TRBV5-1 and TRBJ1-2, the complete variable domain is KAGVTQTPRYLIKTRGQQVTLSCSPISGHRSVSWYQQTPGQGLQFLFEYFSETQRNKGNFPGRFSGRQFSNSRSEMNVSTLELGDSALYLCASSPLTGPVGYTFGSGTRLTVV.

DNA of the CDR3: TGTGCCAGCTCATTCGAGGGTGGCAACACTGAAGCTTTCTTT. Encoded protein: CASSFEGGNTEAFF. The chain combines TRBV18 with TRBJ1-1; D gene ambiguous. Trimming removed 5 bases from V and 2 bases from J, with 12 bases in between. The CDR3 covers 14 residues. The V gene's germline CDR1 is KGHSH and CDR2 LQKENI. Variable domain in full (rest from reference TRBV18 and TRBJ1-1): NAGVMQNPRHLVRRRGQEARLRCSPMKGHSHVYWYRQLPEEGLKFMVYLQKENIIDESGMPKERFSAEFPKEGPSILRIQQVVRGDSAAYFCASSFEGGNTEAFFGQGTRLTVV.

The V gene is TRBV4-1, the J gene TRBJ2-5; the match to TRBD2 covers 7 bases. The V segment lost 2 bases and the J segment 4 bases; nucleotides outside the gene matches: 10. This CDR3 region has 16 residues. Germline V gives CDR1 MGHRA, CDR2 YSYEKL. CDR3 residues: CASSQPSGNRGETQYF. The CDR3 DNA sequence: TGCGCCAGCAGCCAACCAAGCGGGAATAGGGGAGAGACCCAGTACTTC.

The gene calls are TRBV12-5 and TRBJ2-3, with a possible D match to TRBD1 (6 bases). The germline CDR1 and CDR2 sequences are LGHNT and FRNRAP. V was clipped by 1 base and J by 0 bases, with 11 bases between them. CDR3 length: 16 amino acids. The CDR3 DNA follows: TGTGCTAGTGGTTTGGCGGACAGACTTAGCACAGATACGCAGTATTTT. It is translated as CASGLADRLSTDTQYF.

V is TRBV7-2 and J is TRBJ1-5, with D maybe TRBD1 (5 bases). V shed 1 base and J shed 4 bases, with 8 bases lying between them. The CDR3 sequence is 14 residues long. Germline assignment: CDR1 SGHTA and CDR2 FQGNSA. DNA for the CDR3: TGTGCCAGCAGCTTAGGGGGCTGGAATCAGCCCCAGCATTTT. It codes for CASSLGGWNQPQHF.

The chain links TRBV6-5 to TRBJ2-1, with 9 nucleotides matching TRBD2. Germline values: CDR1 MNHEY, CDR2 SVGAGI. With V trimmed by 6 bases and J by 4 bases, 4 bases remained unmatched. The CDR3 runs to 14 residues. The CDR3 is CASRPGLAYNEQFF. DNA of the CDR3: TGTGCCAGCAGACCGGGACTAGCATACAATGAGCAGTTCTTC.

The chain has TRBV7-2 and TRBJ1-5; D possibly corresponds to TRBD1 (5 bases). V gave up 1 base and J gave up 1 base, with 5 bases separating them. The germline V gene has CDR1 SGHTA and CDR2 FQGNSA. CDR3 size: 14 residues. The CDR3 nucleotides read TGTGCCAGCAGCTTAGGACAGAGCAATCAGCCCCAGCATTTT. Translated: CASSLGQSNQPQHF.

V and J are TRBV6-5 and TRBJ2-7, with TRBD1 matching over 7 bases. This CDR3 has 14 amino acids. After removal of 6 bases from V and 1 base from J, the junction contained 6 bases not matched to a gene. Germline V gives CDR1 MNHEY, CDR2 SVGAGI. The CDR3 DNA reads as TGTGCCAGCAGGCGGTTGGGACAGTCCTACGAGCAGTACGTC. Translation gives CASRRLGQSYEQYV.

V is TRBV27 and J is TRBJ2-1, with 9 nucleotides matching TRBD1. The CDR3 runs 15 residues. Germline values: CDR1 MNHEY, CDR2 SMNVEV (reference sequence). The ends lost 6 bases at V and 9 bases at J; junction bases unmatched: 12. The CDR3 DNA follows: TGTGCCAGCAGCAGAATAAGGACAGGGGTGGGTGAGCAGTTCTTC. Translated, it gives CASSRIRTGVGEQFF.

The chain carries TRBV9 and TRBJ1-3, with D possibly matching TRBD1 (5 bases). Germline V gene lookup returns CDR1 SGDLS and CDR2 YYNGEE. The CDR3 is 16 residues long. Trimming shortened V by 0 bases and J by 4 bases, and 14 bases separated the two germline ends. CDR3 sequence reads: CASSVEQVFRGNTIYF. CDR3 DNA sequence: TGTGCCAGCAGCGTAGAACAGGTGTTCAGAGGAAACACCATATATTTT.

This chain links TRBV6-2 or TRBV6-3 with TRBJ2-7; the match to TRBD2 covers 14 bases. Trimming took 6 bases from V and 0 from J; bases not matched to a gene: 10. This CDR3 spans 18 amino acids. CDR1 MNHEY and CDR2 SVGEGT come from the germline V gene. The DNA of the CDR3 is TGTGCCAGCAGCCGCTCCCTCGGGACTAGCGGGAGCTCCTACGAGCAGTACGTC. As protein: CASSRSLGTSGSSYEQYV.

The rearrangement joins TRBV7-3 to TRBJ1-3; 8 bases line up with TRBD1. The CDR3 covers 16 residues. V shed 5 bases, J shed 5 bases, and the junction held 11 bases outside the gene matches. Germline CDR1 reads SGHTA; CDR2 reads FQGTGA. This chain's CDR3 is CASSPGGTGLRNTIYF. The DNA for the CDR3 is TGTGCCAGCAGCCCCGGGGGGACAGGCCTACGAAACACCATATATTTT. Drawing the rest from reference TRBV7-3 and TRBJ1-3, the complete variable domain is GAGVSQTPSNKVTEKGKYVELRCDPISGHTALYWYRQSLGQGPEFLIYFQGTGAADDSGLPNDRFFAVRPEGSVSTLKIQRTERGDSAVYLCASSPGGTGLRNTIYFGEGSWLTVV.

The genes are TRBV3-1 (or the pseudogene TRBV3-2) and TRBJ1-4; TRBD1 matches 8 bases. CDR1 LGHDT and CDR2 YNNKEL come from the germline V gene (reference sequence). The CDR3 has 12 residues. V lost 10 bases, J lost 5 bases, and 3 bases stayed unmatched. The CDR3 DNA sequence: TGTGCCACGGACAGGGAGAATGAAAAACTGTTTTTT. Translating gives CATDRENEKLFF.

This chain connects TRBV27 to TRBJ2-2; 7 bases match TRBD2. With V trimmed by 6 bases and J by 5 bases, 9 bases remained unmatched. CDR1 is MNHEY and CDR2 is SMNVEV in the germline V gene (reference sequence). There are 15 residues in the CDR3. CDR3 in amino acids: CASSHGGSGTGELFF. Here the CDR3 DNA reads TGTGCCAGCAGCCACGGGGGTAGCGGGACCGGGGAGCTGTTTTTT.